This is a list of T cell receptor beta chains from one sample in a study of shared clonotypes between healthy human individuals. TCRdb's table, derived via immunoSEQ multiplex PCR, lists solely in-frame clones and lacks some. This sample has roughly 1 million clones; around 76% occur once, and the top ten carry 1.4% to 1.5%. The material sequenced was memory CD4+ T cells sorted from blood. Receptor source: a young man in good health. The CDR3 runs from the conserved cysteine through the conserved F or W. The D gene is left open where the match is weak. Not all rows give a size; the values are once, few, many and, for expanded clones, a class.

v_call	d_call	j_call	clone_size	cdr3_nt	cdr3_aa
TRBV5-6	TRBD1	TRBJ2-7	-	TGTGCCAGCGGCACCCGGACAGGGCCGCAGTACTTC	CASGTRTGPQYF
TRBV9	-	TRBJ2-2	-	TGTGCCAGCAGCGCGACAGTCACCGGGGAGCTGTTTTTT	CASSATVTGELFF
TRBV9	-	TRBJ2-2	-	TGTGCCAGCAGCGTCCGGATGGAGACCGGGGAGCTGTTTTTT	CASSVRMETGELFF
TRBV18	-	TRBJ2-7	-	TGTGCCAGCTCACCACCGATGGGGGGAAGGGAGCAGTACTTC	CASSPPMGGREQYF
TRBV7-8	TRBD1	TRBJ1-3	-	TGTGCCAGCAGCTCCGGACAGGGTGGAACAAACACCATATATTTT	CASSSGQGGTNTIYF
TRBV5-4	TRBD2	TRBJ2-1	-	TGTGCCAGCAGCCCTTTTCTAGCGGGAGGGAGCAATGAGCAGTTCTTC	CASSPFLAGGSNEQFF
TRBV6-6	-	TRBJ2-7	-	TGTGCCACAGGTAGTGTTTCCCCCTACGAGCAGTACTTC	CATGSVSPYEQYF
TRBV5-8	-	TRBJ1-2	-	TGTGCCAGCAGTAGGGGAGGAAACTATGGCTACACCTTC	CASSRGGNYGYTF
TRBV28	TRBD1	TRBJ2-7	-	TGTGCCAGCAGTCGGACAGGGTCGGGGCACTACGAGCAGTACTTC	CASSRTGSGHYEQYF
TRBV30	-	TRBJ2-3	-	TGTGCCCTCGGGATTCCCGGAACAGATACGCAGTATTTT	CALGIPGTDTQYF
TRBV19	-	TRBJ1-3	once	TGTGCCAGTAGCAAAGTTGGGACACCTGGAAACACCATATATTTT	CASSKVGTPGNTIYF
TRBV14	-	TRBJ2-7	-	TGTGCCAGCAGCCAAGATTTAACAGCCGAGCAGTACTTC	CASSQDLTAEQYF
TRBV10-2	-	TRBJ1-1	-	TGCGCCAGCACCCGGACAGTGAACACTGAAGCTTTCTTT	CASTRTVNTEAFF
TRBV6-1	-	TRBJ1-3	-	TGTGCCAGCAGCACGGACAGCTTCTCTGGAAACACCATATATTTT	CASSTDSFSGNTIYF
TRBV19	TRBD1	TRBJ1-4	-	TGTGCCAGTCGTGGAAGCGGGACAGGGAATGAAAAACTGTTTTTT	CASRGSGTGNEKLFF
TRBV19	-	TRBJ1-1	many	TGTGCCACCCAGCAACAGATGAACACTGAAGCTTTCTTT	CATQQQMNTEAFF
TRBV19	-	TRBJ1-2	few	TGTGCCAGTAGCCCCAGGGGATCAGGTGGCTACACCTTC	CASSPRGSGGYTF
TRBV7-2	-	TRBJ1-2	-	TGTGCCAGCAGCTTACAGAGGAACTATGGCTACACCTTC	CASSLQRNYGYTF
TRBV19	-	TRBJ2-2	-	TGTGCCAGTAGTACCCGGACCCCCGCGAACACCGGGGAGCTGTTTTTT	CASSTRTPANTGELFF
TRBV20-1	-	TRBJ2-7	-	TGCAGTGCGGACGGAATGAACGAGCAGTACTTC	CSADGMNEQYF
TRBV5-6	-	TRBJ2-7	-	TGTGCCAGCAGCTTAAGGGACGAGCAGTACTTC	CASSLRDEQYF
TRBV19	-	TRBJ1-2	few	TGTGCCAGTAGTAACGACAGACTCTATGGCTACACCTTC	CASSNDRLYGYTF
TRBV7-9	TRBD1	TRBJ1-4	-	TGTGCCAGCAGCCTCGGACAGGGGGCTGATAATGAAAAACTGTTTTTT	CASSLGQGADNEKLFF
TRBV9	-	TRBJ2-2	once	TGTGCCAGCAGCGTAGTGGGGGCTCGCGGGGAGCTGTTTTTT	CASSVVGARGELFF
TRBV5-4	-	TRBJ2-2	-	TGTGCCAGCAGCTTGTCGGGCAGGGGCGGCACCGGGGAGCTGTTTTTT	CASSLSGRGGTGELFF
TRBV10-3	TRBD1	TRBJ1-1	-	TGTGCCATCAGAGGACAGGGAGGGGACACTGAAGCTTTCTTT	CAIRGQGGDTEAFF
TRBV6-1	-	TRBJ2-2	few	TGTGCCAGCAGTGAATTTCCGGGAATCGTGACCGGGGAGCTGTTTTTT	CASSEFPGIVTGELFF
TRBV7-9	-	TRBJ1-3	-	TGTGCCAGCAGCTTAGCGCTACCAGGCCGTCTCGCCATATATTTT	CASSLALPGRLAIYF
TRBV7-7	TRBD1	TRBJ2-2	-	TGTGCTAGCAGCTCATCCGGGACAGGGTTAACCGGGGAGCTGTTTTTT	CASSSSGTGLTGELFF
TRBV20-1	-	TRBJ1-2	-	TGCAGTGCCATCCACAGGGTCGGCTACACCTTC	CSAIHRVGYTF
TRBV6-6	TRBD1	TRBJ1-6	-	TGTGCCAGCAGTTCCACAGGGGCCTATAATTCACCCCTCCACTTT	CASSSTGAYNSPLHF
TRBV27	-	TRBJ1-5	-	TGTGCCAGCCTCGACAATCAGCCCCAGCATTTT	CASLDNQPQHF
TRBV18	TRBD1	TRBJ2-7	-	TGTGCCAGCTCACCGGAAACAGGGGCACCCCCCTACGAGCAGTACTTC	CASSPETGAPPYEQYF
TRBV15	-	TRBJ2-5	-	TGTGCCACCTCACCTACAGGGATGGAGACCCAGTACTTC	CATSPTGMETQYF
TRBV15	-	TRBJ2-7	few	TGTGCCACCAGCAGAGGCGGGATTTCCGAGCAGTACTTC	CATSRGGISEQYF
TRBV5-1	-	TRBJ1-3	once	TGCGCCAGCAGCTTGGAGGGCGCCTCTGGAAACACCATATATTTT	CASSLEGASGNTIYF
TRBV7-8	-	TRBJ2-2	-	TGTGCCAGCAGCTTACAGGGTCTTTTGAACACCGGGGAGCTGTTTTTT	CASSLQGLLNTGELFF
TRBV6-4	-	TRBJ1-2	-	TGTGCCAGCAGTGAATACCCGGGACTGAACTATGGCTACACCTTC	CASSEYPGLNYGYTF
TRBV5-1	TRBD1	TRBJ2-5	-	TGCGCCAGCAGCTTAACAGGGGCCCCCCAAGAGACCCAGTACTTC	CASSLTGAPQETQYF
TRBV28	TRBD2	TRBJ2-5	-	TGTGCCAGCGAGTCTGGATGGGGGGGGACCCAGTACTTC	CASESGWGGTQYF
TRBV10-2	TRBD2	TRBJ2-5	-	TGCGCCAGCAGTGATTTAGCGGGGGGCCAAGAGACCCAGTACTTC	CASSDLAGGQETQYF
TRBV6-5	TRBD1	TRBJ2-2	-	TGTGCCAGCAGTTTCCGACAGGGCACCGGGGAGCTGTTTTTT	CASSFRQGTGELFF
TRBV7-7	-	TRBJ2-7	-	TGTGCTAGCAGCTTATCGCCCGGGACCCACCACGAGCAGTACTTC	CASSLSPGTHHEQYF
TRBV5-1	TRBD1	TRBJ1-5	-	TGCGCCAGCAGCCCCGGACAGGCCCATAGCAATCAGCCCCAGCATTTT	CASSPGQAHSNQPQHF
TRBV7-6	-	TRBJ1-2	-	TGTGCCAGCAGCTTAGGGGGGGCAGAGTCAAGGATAAAGGGCTACACCTTC	CASSLGGAESRIKGYTF
TRBV19	-	TRBJ1-2	-	TGTGCCAGTAGTATAGATTCTCCCGCAGGTGGCTACACCTTC	CASSIDSPAGGYTF
TRBV6-4	TRBD1	TRBJ1-5	-	TGTGCCAGCAGCCGGACAGGGGGCAACAATCAGCCCCAGCATTTT	CASSRTGGNNQPQHF
TRBV29-1	TRBD1	TRBJ1-1	-	TGCAGCGCAATTACCGGACAGGGGGCTCGTGAAGCTTTCTTT	CSAITGQGAREAFF
TRBV7-8	-	TRBJ2-7	few	TGTGCCAGCAGCAAGCCCAGGGGTCTTAGCCCCGAGCAGTACTTC	CASSKPRGLSPEQYF